This entry is about one TCR beta chain. There are many counts of this clonotype. Its antigen is not yet known. Base qualities are not recorded, but no much larger clone differs from it by a single base. The source of the sample is a study of Graves' ophthalmopathy and Graves' hyperthyroidism (dated by TCRdb to the late 2010s). As for the study more broadly: Peripheral blood was collected at initial diagnosis, prior to any treatment. The study used signatures of the TCR beta repertoire to tell Graves' ophthalmopathy apart from Graves' hyperthyroidism and to predict which patients would progress to ophthalmopathy. In total, some 130 blood samples were TCR-sequenced: approximately 40 ophthalmopathy, approximately 80 hyperthyroidism and 17 hyperthyroidism-to-ophthalmopathy patients. A discovery set of 100 patients (roughly 41 ophthalmopathy, 55 to 60 stable hyperthyroidism) was enrolled to explore V-J signatures distinguishing ophthalmopathy from hyperthyroidism. An independent validation cohort comprised some 19 hyperthyroidism patients and about 16 patients who later progressed from hyperthyroidism to ophthalmopathy. In roughly six hyperthyroidism patients, T-cell repertoires of thyroid tissue and blood were compared. Following sampling, methimazole starting at 30 mg daily was administered to hyperthyroidism patients, and high-dose intravenous methylprednisolone was administered to ophthalmopathy patients. The approximately 100 discovery patients were randomly divided into training and test sets at a 7:3 ratio. Study-wide conclusions, independent of this receptor: Sample size was not predetermined statistically, and investigators were not blinded to group allocation. Among expanded thyroid clonotypes with frequency above 0.001, most also showed up in blood, which suggests that blood repertoires may reflect the thyroid immune response. In cross-validation, the 13-signature model distinguished ophthalmopathy from stable hyperthyroidism with 85% to 90% sensitivity and about 81% specificity, and in the test set the corresponding values were about 80% and 75%. In validation, the model predicted ophthalmopathy progression with 70.59% sensitivity and approximately 75% specificity; eleven to twelve predicted patients were CT-confirmed with GO in a median of 6.5 months.

Hyperthyroidism was defined as stable when no progression to ophthalmopathy occurred within 18 months of follow-up. Hyperthyroidism patients were newly diagnosed, with disease duration under 2 months, and aged 18 to 65 years. Patients with other autoimmune diseases, uncontrolled infections, pregnancy or lactation were excluded. Clinical symptoms, serum thyroxine, TRAb, thyroid ultrasound and orbital computed tomography were used for diagnosis. Ficoll-Paque density gradient centrifugation was used to isolate PBMCs from around 9.1 ml of fresh peripheral blood. Trizol reagent was used to extract the total RNA, and its quality was then checked on an Agilent 2100 Bioanalyzer. The germline V gene specifies MGHRA as CDR1 and YSYEKL as CDR2. Germline trimming amounts to 2 bases on V and 6 bases on J, with 14 as the count of junction bases outside the gene matches. The CDR3, cysteine through phenylalanine, is 17 amino acids long. CDR3 DNA is the only sequence kept; it has 51 bases, read in frame from the first base.

For repertoire sequencing, TCR beta CDR3 regions were amplified from RNA transcripts. The first round was an RT-PCR using HTBI primers with the Qiagen OneStep RT-PCR kit, and this first round was followed by a second-round multiplex PCR, then size selection and purification. Libraries were sequenced on an Illumina HiSeq2000 using paired-end 100 bp reads. On the study's bioinformatics: SOAPnuke was used to process the reads, throwing out any read that had adapters, had uncalled bases, had a mean Phred below 15, or lacked an exact constant-primer or identifier match. COPE v1.2.5 was used to merge high-quality paired reads. Unique nucleotide sequences were defined as clonotypes and aligned to IMGT TRB V, D and J references using MiTCR v1.1. Only V-J combinations with frequency above 0.0001 were analysed, covering over 99% of repertoires. A TCR clonal expansion and chaos score per V-J combination was defined as the ratio of F50 clonal expansion to chaos observed in the TCRdist matrix. Features were reduced by Welch's t-statistics and random forest to some 13 V-J combinations, which fed a naive Bayes classifier. The similarity between thyroid and blood repertoires was quantified using the Morisita-Horn index. TCRdb reprocessed the public reads (quality trimming at Q25 with fastp, clone calling with MiXCR) and kept in-frame beta chains. Each entry merges the rows of one CDR3 protein and shows their most common DNA and genes. The V and J calls come from TCRdb's annotation, not from the publication. The sample table records a few hundred thousand distinct CDR3 sequences; about 16% of these occur just once. Around 7% of the sample is held by the ten biggest clonotypes.

The source of this sequence is a woman between 18 and 30 years old with stable Graves' hyperthyroidism. Donor details come from another sample of the same person, matched by shared clones. Recombination joined TRBV4-1 with TRBJ2-7; 9 nucleotides in the junction match TRBD2. The sequenced material came from peripheral blood. The nucleotide sequence reads TGCGCCAGCAGCCAAATCGACATGGGGTTTAGCGGGGGCGAGCAGTACTTC. It translates as CASSQIDMGFSGGEQYF.